This T cell receptor (beta chain) stems from a study of blood T cell repertoires in COVID-19. At the level of the study: Samples of COVID-19 (acute and convalescent) were obtained from the United States, Italy and Spain. PBMCs, B-cell-depleted T cells, or T cells provided the cDNA or gDNA that made up the material.

There are a few counts of this clone. Participant age was roughly 18 to 95 years, and participants resided in fewer than 25 US areas. Participant reports of clinical history set cohort assignment. Clones were sequenced by immunoSEQ multiplex PCR, and TCRdb holds only the in-frame ones, with some missing. This table has hundreds of thousands of clones, about four fifths appearing once. Germline V gives CDR1 SNHLY, CDR2 FYNNEI. V was clipped by 6 bases and J by 9 bases, with 15 bases between them. The CDR3 has 14 residues. The chain recombines TRBV2 with TRBJ1-6; D possibly corresponds to TRBD1 (5 bases). The sequencing sample was made of PBMCs or T cells enriched from blood (not recorded which). The receptor was isolated from a woman between 45 and 65 years old who had been exposed to COVID-19. In DNA form, the CDR3 reads TGTGCCAGCAGCGCCGGGGCCGGGGGTTCACCCCTCCACTTT. Translated, it gives CASSAGAGGSPLHF.